The 28 T cell receptor beta chains reported below all come from one sample, sequenced in a study of PD-1 blockade in classical Hodgkin lymphoma. The assay was immunoSEQ multiplex PCR, and TCRdb's table has in-frame clones only and misses some. The sample yields 30,000 to 35,000 clones, roughly 90% seen once. All patients relapsed after autologous stem cell transplantation, and brentuximab vedotin exposure varied. Magnetic negative selection of thawed PBMCs was the method by which CD4+ T cells were purified. This material consisted of CD4+ T cells from blood, taken at baseline. The receptors stem from a human donor with classical Hodgkin lymphoma.

J is TRBJ1-3 and V is TRBV12-5; D unresolved. Germline CDR1 reads LGHNT; CDR2 reads FRNRAP. CDR3 length: 12 residues. With 3 bases removed from V and 5 bases from J, the gap between germline ends came to 5 bases. CDR3 nucleotides: TGTGCTAGTGGTTTAGAACGAAACACCATATATTTT. Protein sequence: CASGLERNTIYF.

The chain is built from TRBV28 and TRBJ2-7; 10 bases align to TRBD1. With V trimmed by 6 bases and J by 2 bases, 10 bases remained unmatched. The CDR3 runs 16 residues. Germline assignment: CDR1 MDHEN and CDR2 SYDVKM. The CDR3 sequence: CASSPRGTGATYEQYF. The DNA of the CDR3 is TGTGCCAGCAGCCCCCGGGGGACAGGGGCTACCTACGAGCAGTACTTC.

With regard to this clone: A junction boundary mismatches the germline segment, possibly from a read error. V and J are TRBV7-7 and TRBJ2-5; 11 bases align to TRBD2. The germline gives CDR1 SSHAT, CDR2 FNYEAQ (reference sequence). The CDR3 has 15 residues. The CDR3 reads CASSSGTSGQETQYF. CDR3 bases: TGTGCTAGCAGCTCGGGGACTAGCGGCCAAGAGACCCAGTACTTC.

The rearrangement joins TRBV10-1 to TRBJ2-7, with D perhaps given as TRBD1 or TRBD2 (5 bases each). The CDR3 sequence is 11 residues long. With 5 bases removed from V and 5 bases from J, the gap between germline ends came to 7 bases. CDR1 is WNHNN, CDR2 SYGVQD, per germline (reference sequence). CDR3 sequence reads: CASSRGDEQYF. The CDR3 region has the DNA TGCGCCAGCAGTCGAGGGGACGAGCAGTACTTC.

This chain joins TRBV5-1 and TRBJ1-2; 9 positions match TRBD1. CDR1 and CDR2 from the germline V gene are SGHRS and YFSETQ. The CDR3 is 14 residues long. The J segment lost 6 bases and the V segment lost 4 bases, leaving 7 bases of the junction unmatched. The CDR3 loop is CASSPGTGSNGYTF. The CDR3 region has the DNA TGCGCCAGCAGCCCCGGGACAGGGTCCAATGGCTACACCTTC.

This clone was recorded once. The chain links TRBV14 to TRBJ2-2; 9 bases map to TRBD2. The CDR3 consists of 16 residues. The J segment lost 6 bases and the V segment lost 0 bases, leaving 5 bases of the junction unmatched. Germline V gene data show CDR1 as SGHDN and CDR2 as FVKESK. DNA of the CDR3: TGTGCCAGCAGCCAAGATTTTGGACTAGCGTCCGGGGAGCTGTTTTTT. It encodes CASSQDFGLASGELFF.

The rearrangement uses TRBV28 and TRBJ1-1; D gene ambiguous. The V and J ends lost 6 bases and 4 bases respectively, with 18 bases between them. The CDR3 consists of 15 residues. Germline CDR1 reads MDHEN; CDR2 reads SYDVKM. The CDR3 region is CASSPGGLQVTEAFF. CDR3 DNA sequence: TGTGCCAGCAGCCCCGGAGGGCTTCAGGTCACTGAAGCTTTCTTT.

This chain joins TRBV10-1 and TRBJ2-2; either TRBD1 or TRBD2 may fit D (5 bases each). Germline V gene lookup returns CDR1 WNHNN and CDR2 SYGVQD (reference sequence). Trimming removed 4 bases at V and 4 bases at J, with 16 bases between. The CDR3 contains 16 residues. The CDR3 sequence: CASSGRGGAFTGELFF. As DNA, the CDR3 is TGCGCCAGCAGTGGACGGGGCGGTGCATTCACCGGGGAGCTGTTTTTT.

CDR3 nucleotides: TGTGCCAGCAGTCTCTCGCCCGGACAGCCTGAAGCTTTCTTT. It codes for CASSLSPGQPEAFF. The V and J genes are TRBV7-9 and TRBJ1-1; TRBD1 is a possible D gene (6 bases). Germline loops: CDR1 SEHNR, CDR2 FQNEAQ (reference sequence). V was pared by 6 bases and J by 6 bases, with 17 bases between. CDR3 length: 14 residues. Looking up the rest from reference TRBV7-9 and TRBJ1-1 gives the full variable domain: DTGVSQNPRHKITKRGQNVTFRCDPISEHNRLYWYRQTLGQGPEFLTYFQNEAQLEKSRLLSDRFSAERPKGSFSTLEIQRTEQGDSAMYLCASSLSPGQPEAFFGQGTRLTVV.

The V gene is TRBV19, the J gene TRBJ2-3; D may be TRBD2 (6 bases). Germline values: CDR1 LNHDA, CDR2 SQIVND (reference sequence). This CDR3 region has 14 residues. Deletions cut 7 bases from V and 4 bases from J, with 15 bases between. The CDR3 loop is CASTPGGNADTQYF. CDR3 coding DNA: TGTGCCAGTACGCCCGGCGGGAATGCAGATACGCAGTATTTT.

This chain links TRBV5-8 with TRBJ2-7; the match to TRBD2 covers 11 bases. CDR3 length: 18 amino acids. Germline values: CDR1 SGHTS, CDR2 YDEGEE. V was clipped by 4 bases and J by 2 bases; unmatched bases: 14. The CDR3 DNA sequence: TGTGCCAGCAGCACCGGGACTAGCGGTCTTCAAATAGCCTACGAGCAGTACTTC. Translating gives CASSTGTSGLQIAYEQYF.

The rearrangement uses TRBV5-1 and TRBJ2-7; D gene ambiguous. Deletions cut 2 bases from V and 2 bases from J, with 8 bases between. Germline CDR1 and CDR2: SGHRS and YFSETQ. The CDR3 length is 13 residues. The DNA of the CDR3 is TGCGCCAGCAGCTTCCGCATGCCCTACGAGCAGTACTTC. It translates to CASSFRMPYEQYF.

The chain carries TRBV5-1 and TRBJ2-1, with TRBD2 as a possible D gene (5 bases). This CDR3 is built from 15 residues. V was shortened by 2 bases and J by 8 bases, with 17 bases between the two germline ends. CDR1 and CDR2 (germline): SGHRS, YFSETQ. The CDR3 is CASSFEAEARHEQFF. Here the CDR3 DNA reads TGCGCCAGCAGCTTCGAAGCGGAAGCGAGGCATGAGCAGTTCTTC.

V is TRBV19 and J is TRBJ2-3, with 9 nucleotides matching TRBD1. The CDR3 sequence is 16 residues long. The V and J ends lost 3 bases and 3 bases, in that order; junction bases with no gene match: 7. Germline values: CDR1 LNHDA, CDR2 SQIVND (reference sequence). CDR3 DNA sequence: TGTGCCAGTAGTATGCGAGACAGGGGGTTGACAGATACGCAGTATTTT. It yields the protein CASSMRDRGLTDTQYF.

The genes are TRBV28 and TRBJ1-2; weak D call: TRBD1 (6 bases). The germline V and J ends were trimmed by 6 bases and 1 base, with 12 bases remaining between them. The CDR3 is 14 amino acids. The germline V gene encodes CDR1 MDHEN and CDR2 SYDVKM. The CDR3 reads CASRADSRNYGYTF. DNA of the CDR3: TGTGCCAGCAGGGCGGACAGCCGTAACTATGGCTACACCTTC.

The chain employs TRBV19 and TRBJ2-3; possible D gene TRBD1, 6 bases. CDR1 is LNHDA and CDR2 is SQIVND in the germline V gene (reference sequence). Trimming shortened V by 6 bases and J by 2 bases, and 12 bases separated the two germline ends. The CDR3 is made up of 14 amino acids. CDR3 protein: CASRGRGFTDTQYF. The CDR3 DNA is TGTGCCAGTAGAGGCAGGGGCTTCACAGATACGCAGTATTTT.

The chain is built from TRBV4-2 and TRBJ2-5, with D possibly being TRBD2 (5 bases). Deletions cut 3 bases from V and 2 bases from J, with 16 bases between. The germline V gene encodes CDR1 LGHNA and CDR2 YNFKEQ. The CDR3 runs 16 residues. The CDR3 here is CASSQRLTGLQETQYF. The CDR3 DNA reads TGTGCCAGCAGCCAGAGGTTGACGGGGTTACAAGAGACCCAGTACTTC.

This chain's CDR3 is CASSWDRRSNQPQHF. The CDR3 DNA follows: TGTGCCAGCAGTTGGGACAGACGTAGCAATCAGCCCCAGCATTTT. V usage is TRBV28 and J usage is TRBJ1-5, with 7 bases matching TRBD1. CDR3 size: 15 residues. Losses at the gene ends were 4 bases for V and 0 bases for J; bases not matched to a gene: 3. CDR1 is MDHEN, CDR2 SYDVKM, per germline.

The V call is TRBV6-1, the J call TRBJ2-7, with TRBD2 matching 9 bases. Germline loops: CDR1 MNHNS, CDR2 SASEGT. This CDR3 is 13 amino acids long. Unmatched junction bases numbered 8, after V lost 8 bases and J lost 6 bases. The CDR3 protein is CASRLAGELEQYF. The CDR3 DNA reads as TGTGCCAGCCGGTTAGCGGGAGAGCTCGAGCAGTACTTC.

The chain uses TRBV28 and TRBJ1-2; 9 bases are shared with TRBD1. The CDR3 is made up of 17 amino acids. With V trimmed by 1 base and J by 3 bases, 9 bases remained unmatched. Germline assignment: CDR1 MDHEN and CDR2 SYDVKM. For the CDR3, the DNA is TGTGCCAGCAGTTTATCCCTACAGGGGGCGGAGGACTATGGCTACACCTTC. Translating it yields CASSLSLQGAEDYGYTF.

This chain connects TRBV5-1 to TRBJ1-4, with D perhaps matching TRBD1 (5 bases). The length of the CDR3 is 17 residues. The V end was cut by 2 bases, the J end by 0 bases, with 14 bases between. Germline V gives CDR1 SGHRS, CDR2 YFSETQ. The CDR3 bases are TGCGCCAGCAGCTTCGCAGGGTTAGTGACAACTAATGAAAAACTGTTTTTT. It translates to CASSFAGLVTTNEKLFF. Filled out from reference TRBV5-1 and TRBJ1-4, the complete variable domain reads KAGVTQTPRYLIKTRGQQVTLSCSPISGHRSVSWYQQTPGQGLQFLFEYFSETQRNKGNFPGRFSGRQFSNSRSEMNVSTLELGDSALYLCASSFAGLVTTNEKLFFGSGTQLSVL.

The rearrangement links TRBV2 to TRBJ2-1, with 12 bases fitting TRBD2. CDR1 and CDR2 from the germline V gene are SNHLY and FYNNEI. This CDR3 spans 17 amino acids. Trimming removed 2 bases from V and 5 bases from J; junction bases left unmatched: 7. The CDR3 loop reads CASSESTLAGGHNEQFF. The DNA for the CDR3 is TGTGCCAGCAGTGAAAGCACACTAGCGGGAGGACACAATGAGCAGTTCTTC.

This chain joins TRBV5-1 and TRBJ2-5; TRBD1 or TRBD2 may be the D gene (5 bases each). The CDR3 length is 15 residues. The V gene lost 4 bases and the J gene lost 5 bases, with 18 bases spanning the gap. CDR1 and CDR2 from the germline V gene are SGHRS and YFSETQ. Here the CDR3 DNA reads TGCGCCAGCAGCGGGGCGGACTTCGAGGGGGAGACCCAGTACTTC. Translation: CASSGADFEGETQYF.

This rearrangement joins TRBV7-9 to TRBJ2-7; maybe TRBD1 (9 bases). This CDR3 is 14 amino acids long. The germline V gene has CDR1 SEHNR and CDR2 FQNEAQ (reference sequence). The V end was cut by 5 bases, the J end by 6 bases, with 17 bases between. CDR3 amino acids: CASSRGGQGGEQYF. The CDR3 region has the DNA TGTGCCAGCAGCCGGGGGGGACAGGGAGGCGAGCAGTACTTC. Using reference TRBV7-9 and TRBJ2-7 for the parts outside the CDR3, the full variable domain is DTGVSQNPRHKITKRGQNVTFRCDPISEHNRLYWYRQTLGQGPEFLTYFQNEAQLEKSRLLSDRFSAERPKGSFSTLEIQRTEQGDSAMYLCASSRGGQGGEQYFGPGTRLTVT.

The chain has TRBV30 and TRBJ2-1; 9 nucleotides line up with TRBD2. This CDR3 spans 13 amino acids. The V gene's germline CDR1 is GTSNPN and CDR2 SVGIG (reference sequence). V shed 4 bases and J 2 bases; nucleotides not matched to a gene: 0. This CDR3 is CAWTSGTYNEQFF. The CDR3 DNA sequence: TGTGCCTGGACTAGCGGGACCTACAATGAGCAGTTCTTC.

V gene TRBV19 combines with J gene TRBJ2-3; D perhaps matches TRBD1 (6 bases). The CDR3 is 13 amino acids. The ends were cut back, 7 bases at V and 3 bases at J, with 11 bases in the middle. Germline CDR1 reads LNHDA; CDR2 reads SQIVND (reference sequence). The CDR3 DNA reads TGTGCCAGTACCGCGACAGGAACAGATACGCAGTATTTT. It codes for CASTATGTDTQYF.

The genes are TRBV4-1 and TRBJ2-1, with 11 nucleotides matching TRBD1. V was clipped by 0 bases and J by 5 bases; unmatched bases: 6. The germline V gene has CDR1 MGHRA and CDR2 YSYEKL. The CDR3 has 17 residues. The CDR3 DNA is TGCGCCAGCAGCCAAGAGGGGGGACAGGGGGTCGACAATGAGCAGTTCTTC. Protein product: CASSQEGGQGVDNEQFF.

This CDR3 is CASRDDTYEQYF. The DNA of the CDR3 is TGTGCCAGCAGGGATGACACCTACGAGCAGTACTTC. The rearrangement links TRBV2 to TRBJ2-7; no definite D call. Trimming took 6 bases from V and 2 from J, leaving 8 bases between them. The CDR3 covers 12 residues. The germline V gene encodes CDR1 SNHLY and CDR2 FYNNEI.